These 21 T cell receptor beta chains came from one sample sequenced in a study of blood T cell repertoires in COVID-19. The protocol was immunoSEQ multiplex PCR, while the TCRdb copy is restricted to in-frame clones and leaves out a portion. The repertoire includes roughly 170,000 clones, about four fifths of them detected once, and about 3.6% sits in the top ten. Input material: PBMCs or T cells enriched from blood (not recorded which). Source of these receptors: a woman aged 45-65 years in a cohort exposed to, infected with or recovered from COVID-19 (not recorded which).

The rearrangement uses TRBV28 and TRBJ2-6; possible D gene TRBD2, 5 bases. The CDR3 length is 16 residues. The germline CDR1 and CDR2 sequences are MDHEN and SYDVKM. The V end was cut by 6 bases, the J end by 3 bases, with 15 bases between. CDR3 loop: CASSPFGERGANVLTF. DNA for the CDR3: TGTGCCAGCAGCCCATTCGGGGAACGTGGGGCCAACGTCCTGACTTTC.

The chain joins TRBV5-6 to TRBJ1-4; the match to TRBD1 covers 7 bases. The CDR3 spans 15 residues. V lost 4 bases, J lost 7 bases, and 10 bases stayed unmatched. Germline V CDR1 and CDR2: SGHDT, YYEEEE. CDR3 amino acids: CASSLRQGGSEKLFF. The CDR3 DNA sequence: TGTGCCAGCAGCCTCCGTCAGGGGGGTAGTGAAAAACTGTTTTTT.

Regarding this clone: The sample holds other DNA sequences that translate to the same CDR3. The chain has TRBV19 and TRBJ1-2; possibly TRBD1 for D (5 bases). The CDR3 runs 10 residues. V shed 8 bases and J shed 5 bases, with 6 bases lying between them. Germline values: CDR1 LNHDA, CDR2 SQIVND (reference sequence). The CDR3 reads CASGGYGYTF. In nucleotides, the CDR3 is TGTGCCAGTGGGGGGTATGGCTACACCTTC.

The chain links TRBV29-1 to TRBJ2-2, with a weak D call TRBD1 (5 bases). V gave up 2 bases and J gave up 4 bases, with 11 bases separating them. The germline gives CDR1 SQVTM, CDR2 ANQGSEA. CDR3 size: 14 residues. This chain's CDR3 is CSVERSGITGELFF. CDR3 bases: TGCAGCGTTGAACGTTCAGGGATCACCGGGGAGCTGTTTTTT.

The rearrangement joins TRBV27 to TRBJ2-1; TRBD2 agrees at 9 bases. V was clipped by 5 bases and J by 3 bases; unmatched bases: 11. The CDR3 spans 17 residues. In germline, CDR1 is MNHEY, CDR2 SMNVEV (reference sequence). The CDR3, as DNA: TGTGCCAGCAGTCCTTATGCGACTAGCGGCGGCTACAATGAGCAGTTCTTC. Its protein product is CASSPYATSGGYNEQFF.

On this clone: The junction and the germline gene differ at one end; a read error may be behind it. V usage is TRBV15 and J usage is TRBJ2-1, with TRBD2 matching over 7 bases. This CDR3 region has 14 residues. The germline CDR1 and CDR2 sequences are LNHNV and YYDKDF (reference sequence). CDR3 in amino acids: CATSRDVVSGGPVF. CDR3 sequence (DNA): TGTGCCACCAGCAGAGATGTAGTTTCGGGGGGACCGGTCTTC.

The chain joins TRBV5-1 to TRBJ2-5; 8 bases map to TRBD1. J lost 4 bases, V lost 3 bases, and 5 bases had no gene match. The germline CDR1 and CDR2 sequences are SGHRS and YFSETQ. The CDR3 is 14 amino acids. In DNA form, the CDR3 reads TGCGCCAGCAGCTCCGCCGGGACAGGAGAGACCCAGTACTTC. Amino acids: CASSSAGTGETQYF.

For this clone: Within the sample, other DNA sequences also encode this same CDR3. The chain combines TRBV7-3 with TRBJ1-2; 8 bases map to TRBD1. Germline values: CDR1 SGHTA, CDR2 FQGTGA. The V and J ends lost 5 bases and 2 bases, in that order; junction bases with no gene match: 4. This CDR3 region has 14 residues. CDR3 in amino acids: CASSLGQGNYGYTF. The DNA for the CDR3 is TGTGCCAGCAGCCTAGGACAGGGAAACTATGGCTACACCTTC.

This chain connects TRBV7-8 to TRBJ2-1; D ambiguous. With 5 bases removed from V and 8 bases from J, the gap between germline ends came to 13 bases. CDR1 and CDR2 (germline): SGHVS, FQNEAQ. The CDR3 spans 13 residues. The CDR3 DNA is TGTGCCAGCAGCCCTACAGTAAGAGATGAGCAGTTCTTC. Its translation is CASSPTVRDEQFF.

The rearrangement links TRBV6-5 to TRBJ1-1; D is undetermined. The CDR3 covers 15 residues. Trimming took 4 bases from V and 6 from J, leaving 18 bases between them. CDR1 is MNHEY, CDR2 SVGAGI, per germline. CDR3 sequence: CASSSLGLKVAEAFF. CDR3 DNA sequence: TGTGCCAGCAGTTCTTTGGGCCTGAAGGTCGCTGAAGCTTTCTTT.

This chain joins TRBV7-2 and TRBJ1-2, with D hard to call. V was pared by 1 base and J by 2 bases, with 5 bases between. Germline CDR1 SGHTA, CDR2 FQGNSA. The length of the CDR3 is 13 residues. CDR3 protein: CASSLELNYGYTF. Here the CDR3 DNA reads TGTGCCAGCAGCTTAGAGCTGAACTATGGCTACACCTTC.

CDR3 bases: TGTGCCAGCAATACAGACAGGTACAATGAGCAGTTCTTC. This encodes CASNTDRYNEQFF. The V gene is TRBV6-4, the J gene TRBJ2-1; D may be TRBD1 (6 bases). The germline V and J ends were trimmed by 7 bases and 4 bases, with 11 bases remaining between them. This CDR3 is 13 amino acids long. The germline gives CDR1 MRHNA, CDR2 SNTAGT.

This chain links TRBV2 with TRBJ1-5, with 8 bases aligning to TRBD1. The V segment lost 7 bases and the J segment 5 bases; nucleotides outside the gene matches: 13. Germline lookup yields CDR1 SNHLY and CDR2 FYNNEI. The CDR3 runs to 16 residues. DNA of the CDR3: TGTGCCAGCAACGGACAGGGCTCAGGGACGGATCAGCCCCAGCATTTT. Encoded protein: CASNGQGSGTDQPQHF.

This clone was counted only a few times. This chain links TRBV5-4 with TRBJ1-1; possible D gene TRBD1, 5 bases. The CDR3 length is 13 residues. Trimming took 2 bases from V and 2 from J, leaving 7 bases between them. CDR1 and CDR2 (germline): SGHNT, YYREEE (reference sequence). CDR3 region: CASSLDSNTEAFF. CDR3 nucleotides: TGTGCCAGCAGCTTAGACAGTAACACTGAAGCTTTCTTT.

The chain uses TRBV20-1 and TRBJ1-2, with D unresolved. Germline V gene data show CDR1 as DFQATT and CDR2 as SNEGSKA (reference sequence). This CDR3 spans 13 amino acids. V dropped 3 bases and J dropped 2 bases, with 10 bases sitting between them. The CDR3 bases are TGCAGTGCTAGTTATGGGGAGAACTATGGCTACACCTTC. It codes for CSASYGENYGYTF.

The J gene is TRBJ2-1, the V gene TRBV4-1; 8 positions agree with TRBD2. Per the germline V gene, CDR1 is MGHRA and CDR2 is YSYEKL. The CDR3 length is 14 residues. The junction had 6 bases not matched to a gene; V was cut back by 5 bases and J by 6 bases. For the CDR3, the DNA is TGCGCCAGCAGCGGGGCCCTAGCGGGCAATGAGCAGTTCTTC. Amino acids: CASSGALAGNEQFF.

CDR3 residues: CASSSQVNQPQHF. The CDR3, as DNA: TGTGCCAGCAGCTCCCAGGTAAATCAGCCCCAGCATTTT. The chain is built from TRBV12-3 or TRBV12-4 and TRBJ1-5; D is unclear. V was trimmed by 6 bases and J by 4 bases, leaving 10 bases between them. This CDR3 has 13 amino acids.

V gene TRBV9 combines with J gene TRBJ2-2, with 7 positions matching TRBD2. Germline V gives CDR1 SGDLS, CDR2 YYNGEE. Trimming cost V 0 bases and J 7 bases; bases outside gene matches: 6. The CDR3 sequence is 15 residues long. The CDR3 protein is CASSVEASGLGELFF. For the CDR3, the DNA is TGTGCCAGCAGCGTAGAGGCTAGCGGACTCGGGGAGCTGTTTTTT.

This clone was seen just once. The chain carries TRBV20-1 and TRBJ2-3; 7 bases agree with TRBD2. With V trimmed by 3 bases and J by 1 base, 1 base remained unmatched. This CDR3 has 13 residues. The germline V gene has CDR1 DFQATT and CDR2 SNEGSKA (reference sequence). As DNA, the CDR3 is TGCAGTGCTAGTCGGGGGGGCACAGATACGCAGTATTTT. Translation gives CSASRGGTDTQYF.

The J gene is TRBJ2-2, the V gene TRBV5-1; no clear D. Trimming took 3 bases from V and 0 from J, leaving 6 bases between them. Germline-derived CDR1 and CDR2 are SGHRS and YFSETQ. The CDR3 has 14 amino acids. CDR3 DNA sequence: TGCGCCAGCAGCTACGGGTCGAACACCGGGGAGCTGTTTTTT. It specifies CASSYGSNTGELFF.

This clone was detected once. This rearrangement joins TRBV24-1 to TRBJ2-3; no clear D. V was shortened by 0 bases and J by 5 bases, with 5 bases between the two germline ends. Germline CDR1 is KGHDR and CDR2 is SFDVKD. This CDR3 is built from 13 residues. The CDR3, as DNA: TGTGCCACCAGTGATTTGCGAGTAGATACGCAGTATTTT. Translating it yields CATSDLRVDTQYF.